The 29 T cell receptor beta chains in this list originate from one sample, sequenced in a study of long-term antiretroviral therapy in people with HIV (dated by TCRdb to between 2021 and 2023). Sequencing of the TRB variable region was done with the immunoSEQ hsTCRB v3.0 assay at survey level resolution. This immuneACCESS table, as held by TCRdb, lists in-frame sequences with V and J called but not all clones. Of the missing ones, under half trace to an unresolved V gene in checked studies; the others have no known cause. For this sample the table gives 38,000 or so clones, of which over 90% were detected only once. The ten largest clones add up to 2% to 2.5% of the sample. Sample: unsorted PBMCs, taken around 9.2 years after starting antiretroviral therapy. These receptors were obtained from a man aged 25-45 years with HIV.

The V call is TRBV10-3, the J call TRBJ1-6, with D possibly being TRBD1 (6 bases). The CDR3 runs 15 residues. Germline V CDR1 and CDR2: ENHRY, SYGVKD. Trimming stripped 3 bases from V and 9 bases from J, with 15 bases between. The CDR3 loop reads CAISDRGRGGSPLHF. CDR3 DNA sequence: TGTGCCATCAGTGATCGGGGGCGCGGTGGTTCACCCCTCCACTTT.

This clone is medium-sized (0.01 to 0.1%) by share. This chain uses TRBV27 with TRBJ1-1; no clear D. V lost 4 bases and J 4 bases, leaving 16 bases between the germline ends. Germline V gives CDR1 MNHEY, CDR2 SMNVEV (reference sequence). The CDR3 consists of 15 residues. CDR3 amino acids: CASSWTSNWGTEAFF. In DNA form, the CDR3 reads TGTGCCAGCAGTTGGACCTCTAATTGGGGCACTGAAGCTTTCTTT.

For this clone: Germline and junction disagree at one end, which may indicate a read error. The V and J genes are TRBV7-7 and TRBJ2-1, with 14 bases lining up with TRBD2. This CDR3 comprises 18 residues. CDR1 and CDR2 from the germline V gene are SSHAT and FNYEAQ (reference sequence). CDR3 region: CASSPRRGLAGANNEQFF. Written as DNA, the CDR3 is TGTGCTAGCAGCCCGCGCCGGGGACTAGCGGGGGCCAACAATGAGCAGTTCTTC.

This rearrangement joins TRBV2 to TRBJ1-3; maybe TRBD1 (5 bases). Germline CDR1 and CDR2: SNHLY and FYNNEI. Trimming pared 2 bases from V and 5 bases from J, leaving 7 bases between. The CDR3 has 13 residues. CDR3 bases: TGTGCCAGCAGTGAACAGGGAAGAAACACCATATATTTT. Its protein product is CASSEQGRNTIYF.

J is TRBJ2-2 and V is TRBV5-1, with 7 positions matching TRBD1. The V gene's germline CDR1 is SGHRS and CDR2 YFSETQ. Germline trimming cut 3 bases from V and 7 bases from J; bases unmatched to any gene: 9. The length of the CDR3 is 15 residues. The CDR3 protein is CASSSGQSPGGELFF. The CDR3 DNA sequence: TGCGCCAGCAGCTCGGGACAGTCGCCCGGCGGGGAGCTGTTTTTT.

This clone was recorded once. J is TRBJ2-7 and V is TRBV4-1; weak D call: TRBD2 (7 bases). V lost 2 bases, J lost 0 bases, and 20 bases lay in between. CDR1 is MGHRA, CDR2 YSYEKL, per germline. There are 18 residues in the CDR3. The CDR3 nucleotides read TGCGCCAGCAGCCAATCAGGATTGGCGGGGGACATCTCCTACGAGCAGTACTTC. The encoded protein is CASSQSGLAGDISYEQYF.

V is TRBV9 and J is TRBJ1-1, with 7 bases fitting TRBD1. Germline CDR1 SGDLS, CDR2 YYNGEE. The CDR3 totals 16 residues. J was trimmed by 1 base and V by 4 bases; bases with no gene match: 10. CDR3 nucleotides: TGTGCCAGCAGCCCCAGAGCCGGGACAGCGAACACTGAAGCTTTCTTT. This translates into CASSPRAGTANTEAFF.

The chain employs TRBV6-5 and TRBJ2-7; TRBD1 is a possible D gene (6 bases). This CDR3 is 14 amino acids long. Germline V gene sequence: CDR1 MNHEY, CDR2 SVGAGI. Trimming removed 6 bases at V and 1 base at J, with 13 bases between. CDR3: CASRTHRASYEQYF. The CDR3 DNA follows: TGTGCCAGCAGGACGCACAGGGCATCCTACGAGCAGTACTTC.

CDR3 region: CASSEEAWGDTF. DNA of the CDR3: TGTGCCAGCAGTGAAGAAGCCTGGGGGGACACCTTC. This chain joins TRBV2 and TRBJ1-2, with D possibly TRBD1 on 5 matching bases. This CDR3 has 12 amino acids. V lost 1 base, J lost 12 bases, and 12 bases lay in between. Germline values: CDR1 SNHLY, CDR2 FYNNEI.

V usage is TRBV7-3 and J usage is TRBJ2-7, with 8 bases aligning to TRBD1. V lost 3 bases, J lost 4 bases, and 14 bases stayed unmatched. The CDR3 runs 17 residues. Germline assignment: CDR1 SGHTA and CDR2 FQGTGA. The CDR3 DNA reads as TGTGCCAGCAGCTTCTCAAATTCCGGGACAGGCCAATACGAGCAGTACTTC. It translates to CASSFSNSGTGQYEQYF.

V usage is TRBV5-5 and J usage is TRBJ1-4, with D unclear. The V and J ends lost 0 bases and 6 bases respectively, with 9 bases between them. The CDR3 is 14 residues long. Germline-derived CDR1 and CDR2 are SGHKS and YYEKEE (reference sequence). The chain's CDR3 is CASSLVNGHEKLFF. Written as DNA, the CDR3 is TGTGCCAGCAGCTTGGTAAACGGACATGAAAAACTGTTTTTT.

V and J are TRBV6-1 and TRBJ1-1; no reliable D call. The germline V gene encodes CDR1 MNHNS and CDR2 SASEGT. Trimming left V 4 bases short and J 0 bases short, with 12 bases between. This CDR3 has 15 residues. Here the CDR3 DNA reads TGTGCCAGCAGTGTCCTCGTTGAGGTGAACACTGAAGCTTTCTTT. Translated, it gives CASSVLVEVNTEAFF.

J is TRBJ1-5 and V is TRBV6-5; tentative D call: TRBD1 (5 bases). CDR1 and CDR2 (germline): MNHEY, SVGAGI. Trimming left V 2 bases short and J 5 bases short, with 10 bases between. This CDR3 is built from 14 residues. CDR3 DNA: TGTGCCAGCAGTTACCTCTCAGGGTATCAGCCCCAGCATTTT. It encodes CASSYLSGYQPQHF.

The rearrangement uses TRBV30 and TRBJ1-2, with a possible D match to TRBD1 (5 bases). V shed 4 bases and J shed 5 bases, with 11 bases lying between them. There are 12 residues in the CDR3. From germline, CDR1 is GTSNPN and CDR2 SVGIG (reference sequence). The CDR3 region has the DNA TGTGCCTGGACCAAGACAGCGTATGGCTACACCTTC. Protein product: CAWTKTAYGYTF.

The chain is built from TRBV19 and TRBJ1-3, with D tentatively TRBD1 (6 bases). Between the trimmed V and J ends, which lost 8 bases and 4 bases, there was a span of 12 bases. This CDR3 region has 13 residues. The germline V gene encodes CDR1 LNHDA and CDR2 SQIVND (reference sequence). In DNA, the CDR3 is TGTGCCAGTGTTACAGGGAACGGAAACACCATATATTTT. This sequence encodes CASVTGNGNTIYF.

The chain couples TRBV7-8 to TRBJ1-2; possible D gene TRBD1, 6 bases. This CDR3 region has 14 residues. Trimming took 2 bases from V and 7 from J, leaving 14 bases between them. CDR1 is SGHVS and CDR2 is FQNEAQ in the germline V gene. CDR3 sequence (DNA): TGTGCCAGCAGCTTACCGCCAGGGGTGGGTGGCTACACCTTC. This translates into CASSLPPGVGGYTF.

In its sample, this clone was seen once. The chain uses TRBV2 and TRBJ2-5; D is unclear. Gene TRBJ2-7 matches the end of the DNA better, so the J call may be wrong. Germline lookup yields CDR1 SNHLY and CDR2 FYNNEI. The CDR3 sequence is 16 residues long. In nucleotides, the CDR3 is TGTGCCAGCAGGGTCGGTGGTCCTCGGAACGCCTACGAGCAGTACTTC. This codes for CASRVGGPRNAYEQYF.

This clone was counted a single time. The V and J genes are TRBV2 and TRBJ1-5; a weak D match, TRBD1 (5 bases). The length of the CDR3 is 15 residues. Germline CDR1 SNHLY, CDR2 FYNNEI. Trimming left V 3 bases short and J 3 bases short, with 12 bases between. The CDR3 sequence: CASSDFDSDNQPQHF. CDR3 bases: TGTGCCAGCAGTGATTTCGACAGCGACAATCAGCCCCAGCATTTT.

This chain joins TRBV19 and TRBJ1-5; TRBD1 agrees at 8 bases. Germline V gene data show CDR1 as LNHDA and CDR2 as SQIVND (reference sequence). V lost 6 bases, J lost 7 bases, and 14 bases stayed unmatched. The CDR3 is 16 amino acids. The CDR3 loop reads CASSPMAQGEGQPQHF. The CDR3 nucleotides are TGTGCCAGTAGCCCCATGGCACAGGGGGAGGGACAGCCCCAGCATTTT.

The chain carries TRBV7-6 and TRBJ1-5; TRBD1 aligns across 7 bases. CDR1 is SGHVS and CDR2 is FNYEAQ in the germline V gene. This CDR3 is built from 14 residues. After removal of 3 bases from V and 6 bases from J, the junction contained 5 bases not matched to a gene. In DNA, the CDR3 is TGTGCCAGCAGCTTTGGACAGGAGGGTCAGCCCCAGCATTTT. Translated, it gives CASSFGQEGQPQHF.

The chain carries TRBV9 and TRBJ2-5; 10 nucleotides align to TRBD2. V dropped 5 bases and J dropped 1; count of bases not matched to a gene: 8. Germline V gives CDR1 SGDLS, CDR2 YYNGEE. This CDR3 spans 16 amino acids. The CDR3 nucleotides read TGTGCCAGCAGTGAGGGGGCTAGCGGGGGCCAAGAGACCCAGTACTTC. This encodes CASSEGASGGQETQYF. Filled out from reference TRBV9 and TRBJ2-5, the complete variable domain reads DSGVTQTPKHLITATGQRVTLRCSPRSGDLSVYWYQQSLDQGLQFLIQYYNGEERAKGNILERFSAQQFPDLHSELNLSSLELGDSALYFCASSEGASGGQETQYFGPGTRLLVL.

The chain couples TRBV5-1 to TRBJ1-1; a possible D gene is TRBD1 (5 bases). Germline CDR1 SGHRS, CDR2 YFSETQ. V shed 5 bases and J shed 2 bases, with 16 bases lying between them. The CDR3 has 15 amino acids. CDR3 DNA sequence: TGCGCCAGCAGTGACGGGGGAGGAGGCAACACTGAAGCTTTCTTT. This gives the protein CASSDGGGGNTEAFF.

In its sample, this clone was seen once. The J gene is TRBJ1-2, the V gene TRBV5-5; no clear D gene. Germline CDR1 and CDR2: SGHKS and YYEKEE (reference sequence). The CDR3 has 13 residues. Trimming left V 4 bases short and J 3 bases short, with 10 bases between. CDR3 nucleotides: TGTGCCAGCAGCCTGGGAGCGGACTATGGCTACACCTTC. As protein: CASSLGADYGYTF.

This chain links TRBV5-1 with TRBJ1-6; unclear D gene. The CDR3 runs to 14 residues. The germline gives CDR1 SGHRS, CDR2 YFSETQ. Trimming cost V 7 bases and J 10 bases, with 18 bases left between them. CDR3 protein: CASAWGKQSSPLHF. In nucleotides, the CDR3 is TGCGCCAGCGCATGGGGTAAACAGTCCTCACCCCTCCACTTT.

This chain connects TRBV2 to TRBJ2-2, with 7 bases lining up with TRBD2. The CDR3 is 15 residues long. J was trimmed by 7 bases and V by 2 bases; bases with no gene match: 7. The germline CDR1 and CDR2 sequences are SNHLY and FYNNEI. CDR3 amino acids: CASSERTSAGGELFF. CDR3 DNA: TGTGCCAGCAGTGAACGAACTAGCGCAGGCGGGGAGCTGTTTTTT.

The chain recombines TRBV6-1 with TRBJ2-1; D unresolved. In germline, CDR1 is MNHNS, CDR2 SASEGT. The CDR3 contains 14 residues. The V end lost 2 bases, the J end lost 0 bases, and 5 bases lay between the germline ends. CDR3 sequence: CASSESSSYNEQFF. In DNA form, the CDR3 reads TGTGCCAGCAGTGAAAGTAGCTCCTACAATGAGCAGTTCTTC.

V gene TRBV6-6 combines with J gene TRBJ2-1, with 9 bases lining up with TRBD1. The CDR3 consists of 14 residues. Germline V gene lookup returns CDR1 MNHNY and CDR2 SVGAGI (reference sequence). V was pared by 5 bases and J by 10 bases, with 9 bases of the junction left unmatched. In DNA, the CDR3 is TGTGCCAGCAGTATCGGGACAGGGCTTGGCGAGCAGTTCTTC. It is translated as CASSIGTGLGEQFF.

The chain carries TRBV4-1 and TRBJ2-3, with 15 bases lining up with TRBD2. V shed 3 bases and J 2 bases; nucleotides not matched to a gene: 6. The V gene's germline CDR1 is MGHRA and CDR2 YSYEKL. This CDR3 contains 18 residues. The CDR3 coding sequence is TGCGCCAGCAGCCAGGATGGGACTAGCGGGGGGCTCACAGATACGCAGTATTTT. It is translated as CASSQDGTSGGLTDTQYF.

CDR3 in amino acids: CASSAGTKDQPQHF. Written as DNA, the CDR3 is TGCGCCAGCAGCGCCGGGACGAAGGATCAGCCCCAGCATTTT. The chain links TRBV5-1 to TRBJ1-5; tentatively, D is TRBD1 (5 bases). The germline V gene has CDR1 SGHRS and CDR2 YFSETQ. The V gene lost 4 bases and the J gene lost 5 bases, with 13 bases spanning the gap. The CDR3 has 14 residues.